The count of the clone carrying this T cell receptor (beta chain) is one. The repertoire was sequenced with immunoSEQ multiplex PCR; TCRdb's copy has only in-frame clones and lacks some. The repertoire includes roughly 200,000 clones, around 86% of them detected once, and roughly 10% sits in the top ten. The entry originates in a study of blood T cell repertoires in COVID-19. This CDR3 has 16 residues. Per the germline V gene, CDR1 is SGHAT and CDR2 is FQNNGV. The ends lost 3 bases at V and 2 bases at J; junction bases unmatched: 6. The TCR sequence derives from a woman aged 45-65 years with COVID-19, enrolled during active disease. The sample comprised peripheral blood. This chain uses TRBV11-2 with TRBJ2-5, with 10 bases lining up with TRBD2. The CDR3: CASSFSGGRRQETQYF. The CDR3 DNA follows: TGTGCCAGCAGCTTTAGCGGGGGGCGTCGGCAAGAGACCCAGTACTTC.